What follows is one T cell receptor beta chain and its context. Generated by immunoSEQ multiplex PCR, the TCRdb table keeps only in-frame clones and is missing some. The table has about 350,000 clones, roughly 90% seen once; the top ten hold about 7%. Seattle cases were enrolled at active infection and followed longitudinally. The entry originates in a study of blood T cell repertoires in COVID-19. Turning to the study itself: In each case, the material was cDNA or gDNA derived from T cells, B-cell-depleted T cells, or PBMCs.

Germline lookup yields CDR1 WNHNN and CDR2 SYGVQD (reference sequence). The CDR3 is 13 residues long. V lost 5 bases, J lost 3 bases, and 4 bases stayed unmatched. Sequencing used peripheral blood. The chain joins TRBV10-1 to TRBJ2-7, with 7 bases fitting TRBD1. This clonotype originated in an older woman with COVID-19, enrolled during active disease. Here the CDR3 DNA reads TGCGCCAGCAGTCACTGGGACAGCTACGAGCAGTACTTC. Encoded protein: CASSHWDSYEQYF.